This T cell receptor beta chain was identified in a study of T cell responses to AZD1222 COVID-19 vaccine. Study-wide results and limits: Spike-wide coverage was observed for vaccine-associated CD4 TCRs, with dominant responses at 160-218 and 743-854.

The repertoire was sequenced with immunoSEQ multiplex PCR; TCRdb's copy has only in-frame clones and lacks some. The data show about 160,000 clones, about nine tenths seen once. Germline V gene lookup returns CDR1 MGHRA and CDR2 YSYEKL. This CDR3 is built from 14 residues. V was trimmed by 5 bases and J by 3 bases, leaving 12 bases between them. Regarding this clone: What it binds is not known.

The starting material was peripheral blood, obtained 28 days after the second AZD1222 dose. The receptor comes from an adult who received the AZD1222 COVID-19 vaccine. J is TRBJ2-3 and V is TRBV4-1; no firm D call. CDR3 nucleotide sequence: TGCGCCAGCAGCAAAGTCGTAACGACAGATACGCAGTATTTT. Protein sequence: CASSKVVTTDTQYF.